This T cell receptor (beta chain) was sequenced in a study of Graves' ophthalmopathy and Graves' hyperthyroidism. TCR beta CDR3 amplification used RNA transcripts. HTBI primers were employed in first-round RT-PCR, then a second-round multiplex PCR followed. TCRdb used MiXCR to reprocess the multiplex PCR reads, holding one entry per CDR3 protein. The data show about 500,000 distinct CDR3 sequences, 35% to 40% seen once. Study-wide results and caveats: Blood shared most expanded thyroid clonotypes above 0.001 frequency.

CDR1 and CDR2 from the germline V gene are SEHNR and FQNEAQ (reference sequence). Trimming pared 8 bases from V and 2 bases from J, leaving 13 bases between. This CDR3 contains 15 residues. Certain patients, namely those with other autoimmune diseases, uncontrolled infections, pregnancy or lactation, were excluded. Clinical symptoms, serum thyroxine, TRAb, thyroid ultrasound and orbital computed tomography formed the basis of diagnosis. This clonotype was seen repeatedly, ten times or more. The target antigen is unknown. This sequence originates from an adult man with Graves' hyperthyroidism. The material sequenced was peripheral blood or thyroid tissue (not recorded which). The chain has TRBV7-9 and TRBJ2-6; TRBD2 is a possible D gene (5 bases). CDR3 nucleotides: TGTGCCAGCCGCCTCGGGGATGCTGGGGCCAACGTCCTGACTTTC. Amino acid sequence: CASRLGDAGANVLTF.